A single sample gave rise to the 5 T cell receptor beta chains below, sequenced in a study of T cell clonotyping in hematopoietic cell transplantation. Time point reported: recipient sample about 28 days before transplant, after cytoreduction. Sequenced by immunoSEQ multiplex PCR; TCRdb stores in-frame clones only, minus some. The table has around 26,000 clones, 82% seen once. The source was peripheral blood mononuclear cells, collected before stem cell transplant. These TCRs come from a middle-aged man with acute myeloid leukemia. Some clones in this sample may be carry-over from other donors' samples.

This chain links TRBV19 with TRBJ1-5; no definite D call. There are 15 residues in the CDR3. In germline, CDR1 is LNHDA, CDR2 SQIVND (reference sequence). V lost 7 bases and J lost 2, with 15 bases in between. The CDR3 coding sequence is TGTGCCAGTAACCGAGCAGAACTCCGCAATCAGCCCCAGCATTTT. Amino acid sequence: CASNRAELRNQPQHF.

The chain combines TRBV7-2 with TRBJ2-2; weak D call: TRBD2 (6 bases). The CDR3 contains 15 residues. V shed 4 bases and J shed 5 bases, with 14 bases lying between them. The V gene's germline CDR1 is SGHTA and CDR2 FQGNSA. For the CDR3, the DNA is TGTGCCAGCAGCTCGGGACTTATTCCAACCGGGGAGCTGTTTTTT. This codes for CASSSGLIPTGELFF.

This clone was detected only once. In DNA form, the CDR3 reads TGTGCCAGCAGCGCGGGACTATTCTACGAGCAGTACTTC. Protein: CASSAGLFYEQYF. The V gene is TRBV11-3, the J gene TRBJ2-7; TRBD2 aligns across 7 bases. CDR3 length: 13 residues. Losses at the gene ends were 5 bases for V and 3 bases for J; bases not matched to a gene: 4. The germline V gene has CDR1 SGHNT and CDR2 YENEEA.

This clone showed up just a few times. The chain is built from TRBV27 and TRBJ2-1, with a possible D match to TRBD2 (5 bases). The CDR3 extends over 13 amino acids. Trimming left V 4 bases short and J 10 bases short, with 14 bases between. From germline, CDR1 is MNHEY and CDR2 SMNVEV (reference sequence). CDR3 residues: CASSSFIAKEQFF. CDR3 nucleotide sequence: TGTGCCAGCAGTTCCTTCATAGCGAAAGAGCAGTTCTTC.

This sequence joins TRBV6-6 and TRBJ2-7, with TRBD2 identical over 12 bases. This CDR3 comprises 15 residues. CDR1 and CDR2 from the germline V gene are MNHNY and SVGAGI (reference sequence). J gave up 5 bases and V 2 bases, and 4 bases lay outside the gene matches. CDR3 sequence reads: CASSYETSGSHEQYF. The CDR3 DNA follows: TGTGCCAGCAGTTACGAGACTAGCGGGAGCCACGAGCAGTACTTC.